This T cell receptor (beta chain) stems from a study of post-analysis software for immune sequencing data. The overall study: Both relapsing-remitting and secondary progressive multiple sclerosis featured among the disease courses, as did progressive-relapsing multiple sclerosis.

This CDR3 spans 14 amino acids. The V gene's germline CDR1 is SGHTS and CDR2 YDEGEE. Trimming at V came to 6 bases and at J to 1 base, leaving 5 bases not matched to a gene. Prepared TCR beta cDNA libraries contained unique molecular identifiers. T cells numbering roughly 1 to 10 million yielded some 480,000 cDNA molecules. TCRdb passed the PCR reads through MiXCR, listing each CDR3 protein once. Of more than 450,000 distinct CDR3 sequences listed, around 31% are singletons. Study-wide results and caveats: Multiple sclerosis patients had significantly lower normalized Chao1 diversity than controls. When patients were compared with controls, about 5 TRBV segments were more frequent, TRBV5-6, TRBV5-1 and TRBV20-1 among them. By F measure, samples from a shared preparation batch strongly co-clustered.

Concerning this clonotype itself: Its antigen is currently unknown.

The V gene is TRBV5-8, the J gene TRBJ1-2; 8 bases map to TRBD1. Sequenced sample: blood. The origin of this receptor is a girl aged 2-17 years with multiple sclerosis. The CDR3 sequence: CASNDRGINYGYTF. CDR3 DNA: TGTGCCAGCAACGACAGGGGAATTAACTATGGCTACACCTTC.